The next 22 T cell receptor beta chains were all read from a single sample in a study of blood T cell repertoires in COVID-19 (dated by TCRdb to about 2020). The library was obtained by the immunoSEQ multiplex PCR assay. The source is immuneACCESS, and TCRdb retained only in-frame sequences with V and J called. Part of the clones is not carried over; for the studies checked, unresolved V genes explain less than half of this, and the remainder is unexplained. The sample has more than 80,000 clones on record, about 87% of them singletons. More than 9.5% of the sample is taken by the ten largest. Material for sequencing was peripheral blood. The source is a man older than 75 with acute or convalescent COVID-19.

This clone occurred once. This chain joins TRBV18 and TRBJ1-2, with D tentatively TRBD1 (5 bases). Germline V CDR1 and CDR2: KGHSH, LQKENI. This CDR3 is built from 14 residues. Trimming took 0 bases from V and 8 from J, leaving 13 bases between them. The CDR3 region has the DNA TGTGCCAGCTCACCACCAGACAGCCAGGGAGGCTACACCTTC. Protein: CASSPPDSQGGYTF.

The rearrangement links TRBV13 to TRBJ1-6; 7 bases are a match to TRBD1. The CDR3 runs 17 residues. Germline lookup yields CDR1 PRHDT and CDR2 FYEKMQ (reference sequence). V trimming: 4 bases; J trimming: 0 bases; junction bases outside the gene matches: 6. The CDR3 DNA reads TGTGCCAGCAGCTCTCAGGACAGGAGCTCCTATAATTCACCCCTCCACTTT. As protein: CASSSQDRSSYNSPLHF.

J is TRBJ2-5 and V is TRBV13, with 10 positions matching TRBD1. Germline V gene sequence: CDR1 PRHDT, CDR2 FYEKMQ (reference sequence). The CDR3 length is 14 residues. The trim removed 6 bases at V and 3 bases at J, leaving 4 bases unmatched. The CDR3 sequence: CASSGDRGKETQYF. The CDR3 coding sequence is TGTGCCAGCAGTGGGGACAGGGGAAAAGAGACCCAGTACTTC.

The rearrangement links TRBV28 to TRBJ1-1, with TRBD1 identical over 7 bases. CDR3 size: 16 residues. CDR1 and CDR2 (germline): MDHEN, SYDVKM. Losses at the gene ends were 5 bases for V and 0 bases for J; bases not matched to a gene: 9. The DNA of the CDR3 is TGTGCCAGCAGTCCCCCTCCGGGACAGATGAACACTGAAGCTTTCTTT. Translating it yields CASSPPPGQMNTEAFF.

The rearrangement uses TRBV5-5 and TRBJ2-5; 14 bases match TRBD2. With V trimmed by 0 bases and J by 2 bases, 6 bases remained unmatched. CDR3 size: 18 residues. The germline V gene has CDR1 SGHKS and CDR2 YYEKEE (reference sequence). CDR3 loop: CASSLAGLAGGLQETQYF. Here the CDR3 DNA reads TGTGCCAGCAGCTTGGCCGGACTAGCGGGGGGCCTACAAGAGACCCAGTACTTC.

The V and J genes are TRBV5-4 and TRBJ2-1; possible D gene TRBD1, 6 bases. The V and J ends lost 2 bases and 6 bases respectively, with 9 bases between them. The CDR3 has 13 residues. Germline assignment: CDR1 SGHNT and CDR2 YYREEE (reference sequence). For the CDR3, the DNA is TGTGCCAGCAGCTTAACAGGGAGCAATGAGCAGTTCTTC. It encodes CASSLTGSNEQFF.

This chain joins TRBV4-3 and TRBJ2-5, with 11 bases identical to TRBD1. The CDR3 has 17 amino acids. After removal of 0 bases from V and 4 bases from J, the junction contained 7 bases not matched to a gene. CDR1 is LGHNA, CDR2 YSLEER, per germline. In DNA, the CDR3 is TGCGCCAGCAGCCAAGATAGGACAGGGGGCGCGGGAGAGACCCAGTACTTC. Translated, it gives CASSQDRTGGAGETQYF.

J is TRBJ2-3 and V is TRBV19; 8 nucleotides match TRBD1. Trimming cost V 7 bases and J 2 bases; bases outside gene matches: 5. Germline CDR1 is LNHDA and CDR2 is SQIVND (reference sequence). This CDR3 is built from 14 residues. CDR3 nucleotide sequence: TGTGCCAGTAACACAGGGGGAATCACAGATACGCAGTATTTT. It encodes CASNTGGITDTQYF.

The chain employs TRBV10-3 and TRBJ1-1; TRBD1 agrees at 8 bases. This CDR3 is built from 15 residues. Germline loops: CDR1 ENHRY, CDR2 SYGVKD. The J segment lost 1 base and the V segment lost 7 bases, leaving 8 bases of the junction unmatched. The CDR3 region has the DNA TGTGCCATCACCAGAGACAGGGGACGGAACACTGAAGCTTTCTTT. Translated, it gives CAITRDRGRNTEAFF.

This clone was recorded a few times. This chain joins TRBV7-9 and TRBJ1-2, with 8 bases identical to TRBD1. Germline values: CDR1 SEHNR, CDR2 FQNEAQ (reference sequence). CDR3 length equals 13 residues. V dropped 3 bases and J dropped 7; count of bases not matched to a gene: 4. Written as DNA, the CDR3 is TGTGCCAGCAGCTTTTACAGGGGGGTTGGCTACACCTTC. It encodes CASSFYRGVGYTF.

The chain carries TRBV6-6 and TRBJ2-2; D may be TRBD2 (6 bases). V was pared by 0 bases and J by 3 bases, with 11 bases between. The CDR3 has 16 residues. In germline, CDR1 is MNHNY, CDR2 SVGAGI (reference sequence). The CDR3: CASSYSGGIDTGELFF. The DNA of the CDR3 is TGTGCCAGCAGTTACTCGGGGGGTATAGACACCGGGGAGCTGTTTTTT.

This clone was recorded a few times. The V gene is TRBV4-3, the J gene TRBJ2-1; TRBD1 is a possible D gene (6 bases). Germline V gene sequence: CDR1 LGHNA, CDR2 YSLEER. The germline V and J ends were trimmed by 3 bases and 9 bases, with 21 bases remaining between them. This CDR3 has 16 residues. In DNA form, the CDR3 reads TGCGCCAGCAGCCATCCTTCCGGGACATTCGGTATTGAGCAGTTCTTC. As protein: CASSHPSGTFGIEQFF.

The chain couples TRBV11-2 to TRBJ2-2, with 8 bases lining up with TRBD1. The CDR3 extends over 15 amino acids. Germline CDR1 and CDR2: SGHAT and FQNNGV. Trimming at V came to 4 bases and at J to 2 bases, leaving 3 bases not matched to a gene. Written as DNA, the CDR3 is TGTGCCAGCAGCTGGGGGACAGGAAACACCGGGGAGCTGTTTTTT. Its protein product is CASSWGTGNTGELFF.

The V and J genes are TRBV7-8 and TRBJ1-1; 7 positions agree with TRBD1. V lost 4 bases, J lost 1 base, and 9 bases stayed unmatched. The CDR3 totals 16 residues. Germline CDR1 SGHVS, CDR2 FQNEAQ. Written as DNA, the CDR3 is TGTGCCAGCAGCTCCCCCTCGGGACAGTCGAACACTGAAGCTTTCTTT. The encoded protein is CASSSPSGQSNTEAFF. Complete variable domain (other parts from reference TRBV7-8 and TRBJ1-1): GAGVSQSPRYKVAKRGQDVALRCDPISGHVSLFWYQQALGQGPEFLTYFQNEAQLDKSGLPSDRFFAERPEGSVSTLKIQRTQQEDSAVYLCASSSPSGQSNTEAFFGQGTRLTVV.

The count of this clone is one. The chain links TRBV20-1 to TRBJ2-4; D remains ambiguous. V lost 6 bases and J lost 7, with 7 bases in between. The CDR3 is 10 residues long. The germline V gene has CDR1 DFQATT and CDR2 SNEGSKA (reference sequence). The CDR3 DNA is TGCAGTGCATACGGGAACATTCAGTACTTC. This sequence encodes CSAYGNIQYF.

V usage is TRBV5-1 and J usage is TRBJ2-7; D might be TRBD2 (6 bases). Germline loops: CDR1 SGHRS, CDR2 YFSETQ. The CDR3 has 16 amino acids. V lost 4 bases, J lost 3 bases, and 20 bases lay in between. The CDR3 sequence is CASSHTPTEGYYEQYF. CDR3 in DNA: TGCGCCAGCAGCCACACGCCCACGGAGGGGTACTACGAGCAGTACTTC.

The gene calls are TRBV21-1 and TRBJ2-7; the DNA was not compared with TRBD1, the D call given in the table. TRBV21-1 corresponds to a pseudogene. The CDR3 spans 16 residues. The CDR3 coding sequence is TGTGCCGGCAGCCCATCTGGGGACAGGGGCTCCTACGAGCAGTACTTC. It yields the protein CAGSPSGDRGSYEQYF.

The chain combines TRBV28 with TRBJ2-5, with D perhaps TRBD1 (5 bases). Per germline, CDR1 MDHEN and CDR2 SYDVKM. The length of the CDR3 is 15 residues. V was shortened by 4 bases and J by 5 bases, with 17 bases between the two germline ends. CDR3 in amino acids: CASSSTPAGLETQYF. The DNA of the CDR3 is TGTGCCAGCAGTTCTACTCCCGCAGGGTTGGAGACCCAGTACTTC.

On this clone itself: A junction boundary mismatches the germline segment, possibly from a read error. The CDR3 loop reads CASSSLIPLSGTGELFF. CDR3 in DNA: TGCGCCAGCAGCTCCCTGATTCCATTATCCGGGACAGGGGAACTTTTCTTC. The V and J genes are TRBV5-1 and TRBJ1-2; the match to TRBD1 covers 10 bases. The CDR3 consists of 17 residues. Germline CDR1 SGHRS, CDR2 YFSETQ.

The table lists this clone with a few counts. The chain combines TRBV15 with TRBJ2-7; maybe TRBD1 (5 bases). V gave up 0 bases and J gave up 2 bases, with 14 bases separating them. Germline assignment: CDR1 LNHNV and CDR2 YYDKDF (reference sequence). The CDR3 has 16 amino acids. This CDR3 reads CATSRDLTAGPYEQYF. CDR3 bases: TGTGCCACCAGCAGAGATCTGACGGCAGGGCCCTACGAGCAGTACTTC.

The chain links TRBV15 to TRBJ2-7, with D perhaps matching TRBD1 (5 bases). Germline V lookup: CDR1 LNHNV, CDR2 YYDKDF (reference sequence). This CDR3 is 13 amino acids long. Trimming removed 5 bases at V and 2 bases at J, with 10 bases between. The CDR3 sequence is CATSPQGTYEQYF. The CDR3 nucleotides are TGTGCCACCAGCCCGCAGGGAACCTACGAGCAGTACTTC.

This chain connects TRBV12-3 or TRBV12-4 to TRBJ2-5, with a tentative D call TRBD1 (6 bases). The CDR3 is made up of 13 amino acids. Trimming left V 6 bases short and J 5 bases short, with 13 bases between. CDR3 DNA sequence: TGTGCCAGCAGACGGACAGCCCCGGAGACCCAGTACTTC. It codes for CASRRTAPETQYF.